Following are 2 T cell receptor beta chains from one sample sequenced in a study of T cells in Graves' hyperthyroidism and ophthalmopathy. There were TCR beta CDR3 regions amplified from RNA transcripts. Using the HTBI primer set, a first-round RT-PCR was run on the TCR CDR3. Each CDR3 protein is one row after TCRdb ran MiXCR on the multiplex PCR reads. The sample lists approximately 300,000 distinct CDR3 sequences, about 15% seen once, with 33% in the top ten. The specimen was blood. All receptors come from a man aged 30 to 39 with Graves' hyperthyroidism.

This clonotype was picked up a small number of times. The chain combines TRBV27 with TRBJ1-4, with TRBD1 matching 7 bases. CDR3 length: 15 residues. The germline gives CDR1 MNHEY, CDR2 SMNVEV (reference sequence). Losses at the gene ends were 3 bases for V and 5 bases for J; bases not matched to a gene: 6. DNA for the CDR3: TGTGCCAGCAGTTTCGCTACAGGGGCCAATGAAAAACTGTTTTTT. Translating gives CASSFATGANEKLFF. Full variable domain (remainder filled in from reference TRBV27 and TRBJ1-4): EAQVTQNPRYLITVTGKKLTVTCSQNMNHEYMSWYRQDPGLGLRQIYYSMNVEVTDKGDVPEGYKVSRKEKRNFPLILESPSPNQTSLYFCASSFATGANEKLFFGSGTQLSVL.

The chain links TRBV6-1 to TRBJ1-3; TRBD1 is a possible D gene (5 bases). Germline V gives CDR1 MNHNS, CDR2 SASEGT. The CDR3 length is 14 residues. Trimming took 9 bases from V and 11 from J, leaving 23 bases between them. CDR3 sequence reads: CASHHRSRGSAIYF. The CDR3 region has the DNA TGTGCCAGTCATCACCGCTCCCGGGGGTCTGCCATATATTTT.